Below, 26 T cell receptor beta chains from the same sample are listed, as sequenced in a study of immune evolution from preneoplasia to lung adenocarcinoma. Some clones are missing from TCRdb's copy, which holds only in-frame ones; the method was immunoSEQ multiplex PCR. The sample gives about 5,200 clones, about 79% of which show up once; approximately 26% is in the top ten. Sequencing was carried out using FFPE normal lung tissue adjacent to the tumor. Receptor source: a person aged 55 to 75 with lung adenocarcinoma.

The chain's CDR3 is CASRDLSTDTQYF. The CDR3 DNA reads as TGTGCCAGCCGGGACTTAAGCACAGATACGCAGTATTTT. This chain connects TRBV6-5 to TRBJ2-3; D is perhaps TRBD2 (6 bases). Germline values: CDR1 MNHEY, CDR2 SVGAGI. CDR3 length: 13 residues. Trimming took off 8 bases at V and 0 bases at J, with 9 bases between the two ends.

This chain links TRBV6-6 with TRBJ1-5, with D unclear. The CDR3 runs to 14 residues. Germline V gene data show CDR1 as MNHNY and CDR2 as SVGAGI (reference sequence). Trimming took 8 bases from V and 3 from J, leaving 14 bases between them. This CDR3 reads CASGEGLYNQPQHF. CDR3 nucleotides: TGTGCCAGCGGAGAAGGCCTCTACAATCAGCCCCAGCATTTT.

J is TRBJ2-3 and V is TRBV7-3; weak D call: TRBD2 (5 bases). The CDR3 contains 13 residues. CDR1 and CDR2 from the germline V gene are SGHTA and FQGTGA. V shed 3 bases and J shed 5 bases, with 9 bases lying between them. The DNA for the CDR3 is TGTGCCAGCAGCTTCCAAGGAGGAGATACGCAGTATTTT. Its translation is CASSFQGGDTQYF.

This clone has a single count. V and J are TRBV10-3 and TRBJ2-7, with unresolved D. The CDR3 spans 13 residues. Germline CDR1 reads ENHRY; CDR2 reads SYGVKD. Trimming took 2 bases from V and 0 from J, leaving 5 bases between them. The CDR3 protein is CAISEPVSYEQYF. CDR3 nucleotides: TGTGCCATCAGTGAGCCAGTCTCCTACGAGCAGTACTTC.

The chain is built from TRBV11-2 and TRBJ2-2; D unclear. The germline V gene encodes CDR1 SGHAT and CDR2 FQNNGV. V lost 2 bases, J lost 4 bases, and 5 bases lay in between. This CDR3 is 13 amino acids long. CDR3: CASSLLPTGELFF. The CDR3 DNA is TGTGCCAGCAGCTTACTCCCCACCGGGGAGCTGTTTTTT.

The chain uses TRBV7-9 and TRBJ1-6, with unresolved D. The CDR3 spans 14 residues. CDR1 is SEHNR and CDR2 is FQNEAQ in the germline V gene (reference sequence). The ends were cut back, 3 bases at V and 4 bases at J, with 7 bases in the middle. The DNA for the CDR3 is TGTGCCAGCAGCTTTGAGGGTTATAATTCACCCCTCCACTTT. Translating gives CASSFEGYNSPLHF.

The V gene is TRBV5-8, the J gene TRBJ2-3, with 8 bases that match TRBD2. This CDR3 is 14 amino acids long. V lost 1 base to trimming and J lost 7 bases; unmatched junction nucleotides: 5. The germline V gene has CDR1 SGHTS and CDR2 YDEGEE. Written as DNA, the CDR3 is TGTGCCAGCAGCTTGCAACGGGGGGGCCATACGCAGTATTTT. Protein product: CASSLQRGGHTQYF.

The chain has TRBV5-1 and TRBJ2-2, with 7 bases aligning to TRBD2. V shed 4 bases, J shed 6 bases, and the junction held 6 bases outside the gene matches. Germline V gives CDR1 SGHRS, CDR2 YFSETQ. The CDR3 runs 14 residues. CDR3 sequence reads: CASSGSSGPGELFF. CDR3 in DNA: TGCGCCAGCAGCGGATCTAGCGGACCCGGGGAGCTGTTTTTT.

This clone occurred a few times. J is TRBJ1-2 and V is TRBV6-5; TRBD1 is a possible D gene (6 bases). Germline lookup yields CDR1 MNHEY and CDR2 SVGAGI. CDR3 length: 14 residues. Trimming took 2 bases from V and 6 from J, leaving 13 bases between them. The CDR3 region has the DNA TGTGCCAGCAGTTACCCCGGCACAGGGAATGGCTACACCTTC. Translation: CASSYPGTGNGYTF.

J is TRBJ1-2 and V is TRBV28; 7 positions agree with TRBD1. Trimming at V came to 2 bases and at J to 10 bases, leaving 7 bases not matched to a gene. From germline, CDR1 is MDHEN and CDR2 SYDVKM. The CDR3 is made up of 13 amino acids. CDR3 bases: TGTGCCAGCAGTTTAATCGGGACAGATGACTACACCTTC. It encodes CASSLIGTDDYTF.

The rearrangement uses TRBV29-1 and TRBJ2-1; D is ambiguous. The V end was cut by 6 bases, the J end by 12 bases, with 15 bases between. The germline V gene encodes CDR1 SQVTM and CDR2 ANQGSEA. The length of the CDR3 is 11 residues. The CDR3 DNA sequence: TGCAGCGTATTAGTGGCAGCTCGGCAGTTCTTC. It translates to CSVLVAARQFF.

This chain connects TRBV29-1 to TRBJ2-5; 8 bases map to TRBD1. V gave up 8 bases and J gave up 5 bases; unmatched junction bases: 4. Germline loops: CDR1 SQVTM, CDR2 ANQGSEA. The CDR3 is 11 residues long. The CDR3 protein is CSFRTGETQYF. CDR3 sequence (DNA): TGCAGCTTCCGGACAGGGGAGACCCAGTACTTC.

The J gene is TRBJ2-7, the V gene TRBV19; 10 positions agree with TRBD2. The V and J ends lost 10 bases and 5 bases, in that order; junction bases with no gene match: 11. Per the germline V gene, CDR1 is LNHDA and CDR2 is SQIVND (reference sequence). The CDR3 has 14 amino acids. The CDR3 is CATSPAGGPDEQYF. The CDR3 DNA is TGTGCCACTTCTCCAGCGGGAGGGCCCGACGAGCAGTACTTC.

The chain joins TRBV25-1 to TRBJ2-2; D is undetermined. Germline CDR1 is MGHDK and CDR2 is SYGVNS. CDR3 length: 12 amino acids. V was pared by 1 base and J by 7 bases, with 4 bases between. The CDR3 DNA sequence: TGTGCCAGCAGTGAATTGAGCGGGGAGCTGTTTTTT. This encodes CASSELSGELFF.

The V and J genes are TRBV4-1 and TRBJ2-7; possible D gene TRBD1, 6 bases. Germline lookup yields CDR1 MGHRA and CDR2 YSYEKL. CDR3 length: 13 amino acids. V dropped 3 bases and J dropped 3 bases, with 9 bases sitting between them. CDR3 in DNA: TGCGCCAGCAGCCAGGGGGCCCACTACGAGCAGTACTTC. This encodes CASSQGAHYEQYF.

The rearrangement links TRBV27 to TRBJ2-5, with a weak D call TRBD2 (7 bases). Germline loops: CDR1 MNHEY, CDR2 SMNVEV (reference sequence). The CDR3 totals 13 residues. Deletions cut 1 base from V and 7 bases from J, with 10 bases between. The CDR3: CASSLYREGTQYF. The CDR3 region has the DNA TGTGCCAGCAGTTTATACAGGGAGGGGACCCAGTACTTC.

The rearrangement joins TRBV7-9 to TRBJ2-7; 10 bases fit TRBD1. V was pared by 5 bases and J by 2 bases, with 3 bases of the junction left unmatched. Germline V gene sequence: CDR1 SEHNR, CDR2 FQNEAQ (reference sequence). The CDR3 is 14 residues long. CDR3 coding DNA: TGTGCCAGCAGCCCGGGACAGGGGCCCTACGAGCAGTACTTC. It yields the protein CASSPGQGPYEQYF.

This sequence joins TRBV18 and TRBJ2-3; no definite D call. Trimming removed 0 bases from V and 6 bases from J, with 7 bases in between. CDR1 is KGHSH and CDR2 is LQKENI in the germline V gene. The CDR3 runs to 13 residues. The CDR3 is CASSPPAIDTQYF. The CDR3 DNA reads TGTGCCAGCTCACCACCCGCCATCGATACGCAGTATTTT.

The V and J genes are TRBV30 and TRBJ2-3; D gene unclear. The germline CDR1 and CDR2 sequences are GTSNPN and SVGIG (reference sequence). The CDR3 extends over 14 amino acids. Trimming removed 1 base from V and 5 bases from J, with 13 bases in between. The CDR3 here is CAWSDSGWGDTQYF. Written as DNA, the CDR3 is TGTGCCTGGAGTGACTCGGGTTGGGGAGATACGCAGTATTTT.

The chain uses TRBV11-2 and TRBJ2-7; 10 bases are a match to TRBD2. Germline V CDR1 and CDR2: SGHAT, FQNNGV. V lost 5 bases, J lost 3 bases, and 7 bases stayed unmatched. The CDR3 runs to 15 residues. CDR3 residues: CASSRGLAMNYEQYF. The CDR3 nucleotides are TGTGCCAGCAGCCGGGGACTAGCGATGAACTACGAGCAGTACTTC.

The CDR3 nucleotides are TGTGCCAGCAGCCCACAAGACAATGAGCAGTTCTTC. The encoded protein is CASSPQDNEQFF. V gene TRBV11-2 combines with J gene TRBJ2-1; the D is unclear. This CDR3 has 12 residues. Per the germline V gene, CDR1 is SGHAT and CDR2 is FQNNGV. Trimming removed 5 bases at V and 5 bases at J, with 7 bases between.

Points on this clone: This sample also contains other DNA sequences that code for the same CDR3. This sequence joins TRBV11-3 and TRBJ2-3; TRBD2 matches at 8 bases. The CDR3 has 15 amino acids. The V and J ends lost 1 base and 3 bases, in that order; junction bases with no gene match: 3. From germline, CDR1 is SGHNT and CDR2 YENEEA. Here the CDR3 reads CASSLGGGGTDTQYF. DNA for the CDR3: TGTGCCAGCAGCTTAGGCGGCGGGGGGACAGATACGCAGTATTTT.

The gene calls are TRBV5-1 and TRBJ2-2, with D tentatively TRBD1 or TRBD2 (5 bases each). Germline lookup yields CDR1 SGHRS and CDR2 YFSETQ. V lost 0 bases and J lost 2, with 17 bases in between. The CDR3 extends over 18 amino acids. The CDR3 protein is CASSLAREGRRNTGELFF. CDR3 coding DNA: TGCGCCAGCAGCTTGGCCAGAGAGGGACGGCGTAACACCGGGGAGCTGTTTTTT.

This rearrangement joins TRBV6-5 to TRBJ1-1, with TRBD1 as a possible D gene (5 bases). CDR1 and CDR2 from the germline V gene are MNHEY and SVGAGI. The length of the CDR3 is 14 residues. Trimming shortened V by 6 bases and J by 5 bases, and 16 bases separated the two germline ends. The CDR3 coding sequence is TGTGCCAGCAGAAAGGGGAGGGGATGGACTGAAGCTTTCTTT. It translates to CASRKGRGWTEAFF.

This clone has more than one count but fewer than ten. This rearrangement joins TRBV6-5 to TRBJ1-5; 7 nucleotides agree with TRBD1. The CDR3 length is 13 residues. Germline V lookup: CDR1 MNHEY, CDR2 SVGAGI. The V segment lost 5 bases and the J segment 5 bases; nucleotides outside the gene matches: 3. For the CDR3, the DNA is TGTGCCAGCAGTGGACAGGAATATCAGCCCCAGCATTTT. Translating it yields CASSGQEYQPQHF.

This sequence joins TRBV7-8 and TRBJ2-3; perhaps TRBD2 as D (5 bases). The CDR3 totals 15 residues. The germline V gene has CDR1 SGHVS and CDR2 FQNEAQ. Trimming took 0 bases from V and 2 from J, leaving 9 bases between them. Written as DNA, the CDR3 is TGTGCCAGCAGCTTAGCAGAGACTACCACAGATACGCAGTATTTT. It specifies CASSLAETTTDTQYF.